This is a list of T cell receptor beta chains from one sample in a study of T cell changes during pregnancy in multiple sclerosis. Produced via immunoSEQ multiplex PCR; TCRdb's table is partial and in-frame only. The repertoire holds around 80,000 clones, with about 90% as singletons. The sample was peripheral blood, taken before pregnancy. These receptors all stem from a female donor with multiple sclerosis, enrolled in a pregnancy study. Each CDR3 is given with its conserved first and last residue. The order of the fields is J gene, D gene, V gene, clone size, CDR3 DNA, CDR3 protein. A D gene is named only where the DNA matches it firmly. Some rows mark clone size as missing; the rest say once, few, many or name a class of expanded clone.

j_gene: TRBJ2-5
d_gene: TRBD2
v_gene: TRBV5-1
abundance: -
CDR3nt: TGCGCCAGCAGCTTGGTAGGCGGGAGCGCCGGAAGAAGACAAGAGACCCAGTACTTC
CDR3aa: CASSLVGGSAGRRQETQYF

j_gene: TRBJ2-1
d_gene: -
v_gene: TRBV28
abundance: -
CDR3nt: TGTGCCAGCAGTTCCGAGACAGGACACCTCAATGAGCAGTTCTTC
CDR3aa: CASSSETGHLNEQFF

j_gene: TRBJ2-5
d_gene: TRBD2
v_gene: TRBV19
abundance: -
CDR3nt: TGTGCCAGTAGTATAGAGGGGGGGATGGGGACCCAGTACTTC
CDR3aa: CASSIEGGMGTQYF

j_gene: TRBJ1-1
d_gene: -
v_gene: TRBV2
abundance: -
CDR3nt: TGTGCCAGCCCTCAGGGCCAGAACACTGAAGCTTTCTTT
CDR3aa: CASPQGQNTEAFF

j_gene: TRBJ1-2
d_gene: TRBD1
v_gene: TRBV28
abundance: -
CDR3nt: TGTGCCAGCAGTTTACAGGGGGCGGATTCGAATGGCTACACCTTC
CDR3aa: CASSLQGADSNGYTF

j_gene: TRBJ2-1
d_gene: TRBD1
v_gene: TRBV5-1
abundance: -
CDR3nt: TGCGCCAGCAGCTTGGAATCTCCCGGGACAGCATACAATGAGCAGTTCTTC
CDR3aa: CASSLESPGTAYNEQFF

j_gene: TRBJ1-5
d_gene: -
v_gene: TRBV5-1
abundance: -
CDR3nt: TGCGCCAGCAGCTTGGCCGGGGGGCCCTATCAGCCCCAGCATTTT
CDR3aa: CASSLAGGPYQPQHF

j_gene: TRBJ2-7
d_gene: TRBD2
v_gene: TRBV5-6
abundance: few
CDR3nt: TGTGCCAGCAACGGGAGGGCCTTCGAGCAGTACTTC
CDR3aa: CASNGRAFEQYF

j_gene: TRBJ1-3
d_gene: -
v_gene: TRBV30
abundance: -
CDR3nt: TGTGCCTGGGCCCACGCGGGGGGCACCATATATTTT
CDR3aa: CAWAHAGGTIYF

j_gene: TRBJ2-5
d_gene: TRBD2
v_gene: TRBV29-1
abundance: -
CDR3nt: TGCAGCGTGGGGGAGGGGATGGAAGAGACCCAGTACTTC
CDR3aa: CSVGEGMEETQYF

j_gene: TRBJ2-2
d_gene: TRBD2
v_gene: TRBV2
abundance: -
CDR3nt: TGTGCCAGCAGTGAAGCCCTCCTAGCGGGAGGGTCCGGGGAGCTGTTTTTT
CDR3aa: CASSEALLAGGSGELFF

j_gene: TRBJ1-2
d_gene: TRBD1
v_gene: TRBV5-1
abundance: -
CDR3nt: TGCGCCAGCAGCGGGGGACAGGGATATGGCTACACCTTC
CDR3aa: CASSGGQGYGYTF

j_gene: TRBJ2-7
d_gene: -
v_gene: TRBV6-6
abundance: -
CDR3nt: TGTGCCAGCACCTCTGACCCGGTTGGACATGGATCGGAGCAGTACTTC
CDR3aa: CASTSDPVGHGSEQYF

j_gene: TRBJ1-1
d_gene: -
v_gene: TRBV5-4
abundance: -
CDR3nt: TGTGCCAGCCACACCCGAAACAGCAACACTGAAGCTTTCTTT
CDR3aa: CASHTRNSNTEAFF